This section outlines one T cell receptor (beta chain) sequence together with its context. Each CDR3 protein gets one entry after TCRdb re-called the RT-PCR reads with MiXCR. Of about 680,000 distinct CDR3 sequences in the sample, 14% were seen once. The V end lost 1 base, the J end lost 1 base, and 10 bases lay between the germline ends. Germline V lookup: CDR1 SGHTA, CDR2 FQGNSA. This CDR3 spans 16 amino acids. V gene TRBV7-2 combines with J gene TRBJ2-2; D gene unclear. This clonotype originated in a female donor in good health, serving as a healthy control. The sequenced sample was memory CD4+ T cells from blood. This chain's CDR3 is CASSLGPPGNTGELFF. For the CDR3, the DNA is TGTGCCAGCAGCTTAGGTCCTCCAGGGAACACCGGGGAGCTGTTTTTT.